This T cell receptor beta chain originates from a study of cytomegalovirus exposure and HLA in healthy donors. Study overall: Prior work identified around 100 million unique TCR beta sequences in some 180 million T cells. General study findings and limits: Analyses of presence/absence relied on an assumption of roughly uniform sequencing depth across donors. A list of 164 TCR beta chains associated with cytomegalovirus was given. Among the most significant clusters, several appeared linked to common viral pathogens in a later analysis.

Primers included in the PCR were 60 Vbeta and 13 Jbeta primers. Clones were sequenced by immunoSEQ multiplex PCR, and TCRdb holds only the in-frame ones, with some missing. Of approximately 160,000 clones listed, about four fifths were seen once; the top ten hold 5.7%. On this clone itself: Its antigen is unknown.

V lost 6 bases and J lost 1, with 12 bases in between. Germline V gene lookup returns CDR1 SQVTM and CDR2 ANQGSEA. The CDR3 is 14 amino acids. The J gene is TRBJ2-2, the V gene TRBV29-1, with D possibly TRBD1 on 6 matching bases. The sequenced sample consisted of PBMCs. The sequence was obtained from a man between 25 and 39 years old in good health and CMV-seropositive. CDR3 DNA sequence: TGCAGCGTCCGCGGACAGAGGAACACCGGGGAGCTGTTTTTT. It translates to CSVRGQRNTGELFF.